The rows below give T cell receptor beta chains drawn from one sample of a study of cytomegalovirus exposure and HLA in healthy donors. TCRdb's table, derived via immunoSEQ multiplex PCR, lists solely in-frame clones and lacks some. There are about 160,000 clones in the sample; around 83% occur only once, and roughly 4.3% lies in the top ten. Sequenced: PBMCs. The source of these receptors is a man in his fifties in good health and CMV-seropositive. CDR3s include the opening cysteine and the closing phenylalanine or tryptophan. Clone size, where shown, is once, few, many, or a class for clones that have expanded.

-	TRBV6-1	TRBJ1-2	CASSRQERYGYTF
-	TRBV7-9	TRBJ1-5	CASSKGQGEYSNQPQHF
-	TRBV6-1	TRBJ2-1	CASSDLTSGILEQFF
-	TRBV5-1	-	CASSLGPGTGEYEQYF
-	TRBV7-8	TRBJ2-7	CASLQEGGGLNEQYF
-	TRBV20-1	TRBJ2-7	CSGQSYEQYF
-	TRBV7-9	TRBJ1-5	CASSLAQGQASNQPQHF
-	TRBV15	TRBJ1-5	CATSTDSPVQPQHF
-	TRBV7-2	TRBJ2-5	CACRGTLQETQYF
-	TRBV7-9	TRBJ2-1	CASSLTQTDRHSYNEQFF
once	TRBV7-9	TRBJ2-3	CASSPRGTGGTDTQYF
-	TRBV5-1	TRBJ1-1	CASSRPDRGTEAFF
-	TRBV7-2	TRBJ1-1	CASSLGRRQIF
-	TRBV7-2	TRBJ1-3	CASSLLGSGNTIYF
-	TRBV10-3	TRBJ1-2	CAILSQAGGSNYGYTF
-	TRBV27	TRBJ1-2	CASRPGTGFGGYTF